These 13 T cell receptor beta chains came from one sample sequenced in a study of blood T cells in healthy people across ages. Together with a sample-barcoded 5' primer, a J-beta primer mix was included in a second PCR lasting about 6 to 11 cycles. TCRdb independently ran MiXCR on the 5' RACE reads; one entry per CDR3 protein. The sample includes approximately 810,000 distinct CDR3 sequences, more than 25% of them seen just once. The sample taken for sequencing was blood. These receptors came from a woman at least 80 years old in good health.

The table lists this clonotype with many counts. The chain joins TRBV29-1 to TRBJ1-2; TRBD1 agrees at 9 bases. The CDR3 covers 12 residues. The V gene's germline CDR1 is SQVTM and CDR2 ANQGSEA. The trim removed 2 bases at V and 7 bases at J, leaving 2 bases unmatched. The CDR3 region is CSVETGGGGYTF. CDR3 coding DNA: TGCAGCGTTGAAACAGGGGGCGGTGGCTACACCTTC.

In its sample, this clonotype was seen a few times. A read error may explain this, as a much larger clone is one base away. The genes are TRBV7-2 and TRBJ2-1; 10 nucleotides agree with TRBD2. The closer fit of TRBJ2-7 to the DNA end suggests the J call may be wrong. This CDR3 has 16 amino acids. The V gene's germline CDR1 is SGHTA and CDR2 FQGNSA. The CDR3, as DNA: TGTGCCAGCAGCTCTAAGCGGGGGGGGTCCTACAATGAGCAGTACTTC. This gives the protein CASSSKRGGSYNEQYF.

This rearrangement joins TRBV6-1 to TRBJ2-1; TRBD2 agrees at 13 bases. The CDR3 contains 17 residues. Germline CDR1 MNHNS, CDR2 SASEGT. V dropped 6 bases and J dropped 9; count of bases not matched to a gene: 14. CDR3 amino acids: CASRPRGGLAGTFEQFF. The CDR3 nucleotides are TGTGCCAGCAGGCCGCGGGGGGGACTAGCGGGGACTTTTGAGCAGTTCTTC.

This clonotype has a count of ten or more. The chain employs TRBV28 and TRBJ2-5; D gene ambiguous. Germline loops: CDR1 MDHEN, CDR2 SYDVKM. Trimming removed 3 bases at V and 7 bases at J, with 18 bases between. This CDR3 comprises 15 residues. In nucleotides, the CDR3 is TGTGCCAGCAGTTTCCATGCGTCCAGTCCGGGGACCCAGTACTTC. The encoded protein is CASSFHASSPGTQYF. Full variable domain (missing parts from reference TRBV28 and TRBJ2-5): DVKVTQSSRYLVKRTGEKVFLECVQDMDHENMFWYRQDPGLGLRLIYFSYDVKMKEKGDIPEGYSVSREKKERFSLILESASTNQTSMYLCASSFHASSPGTQYFGPGTRLLVL.

This clonotype was counted only a few times. The chain employs TRBV6-1 and TRBJ1-2; TRBD1 agrees at 11 bases. This CDR3 comprises 17 residues. After removal of 6 bases from V and 4 bases from J, the junction contained 13 bases not matched to a gene. Germline V CDR1 and CDR2: MNHNS, SASEGT. CDR3 sequence reads: CASSPPDRGHTGYGYTF. As DNA, the CDR3 is TGTGCCAGCAGCCCCCCGGACAGGGGGCACACAGGCTATGGCTACACCTTC.

This chain links TRBV5-1 with TRBJ2-1; 7 nucleotides agree with TRBD1. The CDR3 covers 14 residues. V was pared by 5 bases and J by 7 bases, with 9 bases of the junction left unmatched. The germline V gene encodes CDR1 SGHRS and CDR2 YFSETQ. This CDR3 reads CASSHTYRGNEQFF. In DNA form, the CDR3 reads TGCGCCAGCAGTCATACATACAGGGGAAATGAGCAGTTCTTC.

This clonotype was found many times. The V call is TRBV30, the J call TRBJ2-1; D is possibly TRBD2 (6 bases). Germline-derived CDR1 and CDR2 are GTSNPN and SVGIG (reference sequence). The CDR3 consists of 12 residues. V lost 3 bases and J lost 4, with 7 bases in between. The CDR3: CAWRRGYNEQFF. Written as DNA, the CDR3 is TGTGCCTGGAGGCGGGGATACAATGAGCAGTTCTTC.

This clonotype was counted at least ten times. The chain has TRBV20-1 and TRBJ2-3; 9 bases map to TRBD2. This CDR3 has 16 residues. The V and J ends lost 3 bases and 2 bases, in that order; junction bases with no gene match: 9. Germline CDR1 reads DFQATT; CDR2 reads SNEGSKA (reference sequence). In DNA form, the CDR3 reads TGCAGTGCTAGGAAACCGGGGACTAGCATCACAGATACGCAGTATTTT. This codes for CSARKPGTSITDTQYF.

This clonotype was observed many times. The rearrangement links TRBV4-2 to TRBJ2-1, with 10 nucleotides matching TRBD1. Trimming took 4 bases from V and 2 from J; bases not matched to a gene: 5. Germline loops: CDR1 LGHNA, CDR2 YNFKEQ. The CDR3 contains 16 residues. CDR3 amino acids: CASSLDRGPPYNEQFF. In DNA, the CDR3 is TGTGCCAGCAGCCTCGACAGGGGGCCCCCCTACAATGAGCAGTTCTTC.

This clonotype was counted at least ten times. The chain links TRBV7-9 to TRBJ2-3; D possibly matches TRBD1 or TRBD2 (5 bases each). Germline V CDR1 and CDR2: SEHNR, FQNEAQ (reference sequence). This CDR3 comprises 15 residues. V gave up 6 bases and J gave up 2 bases, with 15 bases separating them. CDR3 residues: CASSKDGTSTDTQYF. CDR3 DNA sequence: TGTGCCAGCAGTAAGGACGGGACCTCCACAGATACGCAGTATTTT.

The rearrangement uses TRBV5-1 and TRBJ2-7; possibly TRBD1 or TRBD2 for D (5 bases each). Germline V gives CDR1 SGHRS, CDR2 YFSETQ. The CDR3 totals 16 residues. The V end was cut by 1 base, the J end by 12 bases, with 26 bases between. CDR3 region: CASSLRDASRGETRYF. CDR3 DNA: TGCGCCAGCAGCTTGAGGGACGCCTCTAGAGGGGAGACCCGGTACTTC.

On this clonotype: A read error may be the cause here, since a much bigger clone is one base away. The CDR3 is CASSFRADRTDTQYF. The CDR3 DNA is TGTGCCAGCAGTTTTAGAGCAGACCGCACAGATACGCAGTATTTT. The chain couples TRBV12-3 or TRBV12-4 to TRBJ2-3; D remains ambiguous. CDR3 length: 15 amino acids. With 3 bases removed from V and 1 base from J, the gap between germline ends came to 11 bases.

On this clonotype itself: A read error may explain this, as a much larger clone is one base away. The CDR3, as DNA: TGTGCCAGCGGTCAGGAGACTAGCGCCAATGAGCAGTTCTTC. Protein: CASGQETSANEQFF. V is TRBV2 and J is TRBJ2-1; TRBD2 matches 8 bases. This CDR3 has 14 residues. The V and J ends lost 8 bases and 6 bases, in that order; junction bases with no gene match: 9. Germline CDR1 SNHLY, CDR2 FYNNEI.